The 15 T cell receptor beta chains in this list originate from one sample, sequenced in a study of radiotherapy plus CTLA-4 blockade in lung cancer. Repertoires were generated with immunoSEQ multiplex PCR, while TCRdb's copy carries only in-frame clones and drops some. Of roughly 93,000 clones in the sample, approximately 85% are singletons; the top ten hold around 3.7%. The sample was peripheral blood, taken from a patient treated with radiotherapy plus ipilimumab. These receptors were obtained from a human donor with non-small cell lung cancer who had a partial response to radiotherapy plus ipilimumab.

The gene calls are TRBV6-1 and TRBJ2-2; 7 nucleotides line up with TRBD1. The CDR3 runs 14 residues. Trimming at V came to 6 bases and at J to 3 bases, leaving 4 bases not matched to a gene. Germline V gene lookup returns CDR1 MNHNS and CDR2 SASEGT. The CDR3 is CASRTGADTGELFF. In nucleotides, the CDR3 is TGTGCCAGCAGAACAGGGGCGGACACCGGGGAGCTGTTTTTT.

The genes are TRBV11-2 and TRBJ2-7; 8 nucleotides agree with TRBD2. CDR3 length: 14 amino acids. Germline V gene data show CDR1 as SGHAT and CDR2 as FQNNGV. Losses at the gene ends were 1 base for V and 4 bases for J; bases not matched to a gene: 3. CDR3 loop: CASSLGTSTYEQYF. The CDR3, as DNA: TGTGCCAGCAGCTTAGGGACTAGCACGTACGAGCAGTACTTC.

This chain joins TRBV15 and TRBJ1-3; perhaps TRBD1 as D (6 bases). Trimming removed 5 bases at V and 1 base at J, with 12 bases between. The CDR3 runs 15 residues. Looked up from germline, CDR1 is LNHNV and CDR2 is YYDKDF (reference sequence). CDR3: CATSGHGQSGNTIYF. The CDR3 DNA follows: TGTGCCACCAGCGGCCACGGACAGTCTGGAAACACCATATATTTT.

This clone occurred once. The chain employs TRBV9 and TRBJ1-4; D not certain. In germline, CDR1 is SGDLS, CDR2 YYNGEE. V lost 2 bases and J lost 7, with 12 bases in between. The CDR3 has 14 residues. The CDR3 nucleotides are TGTGCCAGCAGCGTTTCGGTCGCAGGTGAAAAACTGTTTTTT. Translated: CASSVSVAGEKLFF.

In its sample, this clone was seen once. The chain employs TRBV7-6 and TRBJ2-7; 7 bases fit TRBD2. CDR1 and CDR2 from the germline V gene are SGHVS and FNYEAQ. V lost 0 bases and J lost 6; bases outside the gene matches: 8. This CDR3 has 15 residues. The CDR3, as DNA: TGTGCCAGCAGCTTAGCGGGGAGCGGGATAGGCGAGCAGTACTTC. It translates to CASSLAGSGIGEQYF.

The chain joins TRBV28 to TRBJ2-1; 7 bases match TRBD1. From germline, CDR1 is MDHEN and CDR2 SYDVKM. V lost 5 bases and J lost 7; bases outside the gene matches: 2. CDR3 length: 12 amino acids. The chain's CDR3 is CASSPQGNEQFF. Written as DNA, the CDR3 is TGTGCCAGCAGTCCACAGGGGAATGAGCAGTTCTTC.

CDR3 sequence reads: CASGPRAGRVNLTQYF. In DNA form, the CDR3 reads TGTGCTAGTGGTCCCAGGGCCGGGAGGGTAAACCTGACGCAGTATTTT. This chain joins TRBV12-5 and TRBJ2-3; 8 bases map to TRBD2. The CDR3 runs 16 residues. J lost 9 bases, V lost 5 bases, and 16 bases had no gene match. Germline values: CDR1 LGHNT, CDR2 FRNRAP.

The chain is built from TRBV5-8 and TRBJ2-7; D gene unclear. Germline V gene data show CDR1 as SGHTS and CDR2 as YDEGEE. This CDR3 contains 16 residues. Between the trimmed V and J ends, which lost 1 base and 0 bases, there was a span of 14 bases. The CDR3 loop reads CASSLWMLAGSYEQYF. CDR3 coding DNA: TGTGCCAGCAGCTTGTGGATGCTGGCAGGCTCCTACGAGCAGTACTTC.

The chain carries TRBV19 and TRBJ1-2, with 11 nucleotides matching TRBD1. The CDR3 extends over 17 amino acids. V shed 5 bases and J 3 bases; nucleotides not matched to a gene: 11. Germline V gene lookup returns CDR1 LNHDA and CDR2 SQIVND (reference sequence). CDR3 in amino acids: CASSANVRDRGDYGYTF. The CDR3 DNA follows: TGTGCCAGTAGTGCCAACGTCCGGGACAGGGGGGACTATGGCTACACCTTC.

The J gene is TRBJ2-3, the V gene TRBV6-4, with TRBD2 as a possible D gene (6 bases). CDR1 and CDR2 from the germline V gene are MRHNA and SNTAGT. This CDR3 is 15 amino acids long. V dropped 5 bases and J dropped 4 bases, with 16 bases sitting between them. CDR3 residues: CASSSSGTGADTQYF. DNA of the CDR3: TGTGCCAGCAGTTCATCCGGGACGGGGGCAGATACGCAGTATTTT.

The CDR3 DNA sequence: TGTGCCAGCACCCACGCCGGTGAGGCCCAGTACTTC. Protein: CASTHAGEAQYF. The J gene is TRBJ2-5, the V gene TRBV6-5; D remains unclear. The CDR3 is made up of 12 amino acids. V was trimmed by 7 bases and J by 9 bases, leaving 15 bases between them. Germline CDR1 MNHEY, CDR2 SVGAGI.

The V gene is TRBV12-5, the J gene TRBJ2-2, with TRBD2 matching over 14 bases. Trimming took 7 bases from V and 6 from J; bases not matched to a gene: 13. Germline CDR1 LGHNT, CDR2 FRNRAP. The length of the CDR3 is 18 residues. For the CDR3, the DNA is TGTGCTAGTGCCTACGAAGCGGGACTAGCGGGAGCCCCCGGGGAGCTGTTTTTT. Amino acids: CASAYEAGLAGAPGELFF. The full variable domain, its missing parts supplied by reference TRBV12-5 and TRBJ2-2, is DARVTQTPRHKVTEMGQEVTMRCQPILGHNTVFWYRQTMMQGLELLAYFRNRAPLDDSGMPKDRFSAEMPDATLATLKIQPSEPRDSAVYFCASAYEAGLAGAPGELFFGEGSRLTVL.

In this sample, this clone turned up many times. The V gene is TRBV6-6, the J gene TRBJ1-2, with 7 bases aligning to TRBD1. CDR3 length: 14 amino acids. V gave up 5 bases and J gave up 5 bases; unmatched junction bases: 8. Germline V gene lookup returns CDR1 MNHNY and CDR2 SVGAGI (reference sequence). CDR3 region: CASSRRQGEYGYTF. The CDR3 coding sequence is TGTGCCAGCAGTCGACGACAGGGAGAATATGGCTACACCTTC.

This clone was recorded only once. CDR3 region: CASSPGSRGHSYEQYF. The CDR3 coding sequence is TGTGCCAGCAGCCCGGGGTCGCGGGGCCACTCCTACGAGCAGTACTTC. The chain is built from TRBV9 and TRBJ2-7; D is possibly TRBD2 (6 bases). The CDR3 contains 16 residues. Germline V gene sequence: CDR1 SGDLS, CDR2 YYNGEE. V was shortened by 4 bases and J by 0 bases, with 17 bases between the two germline ends.

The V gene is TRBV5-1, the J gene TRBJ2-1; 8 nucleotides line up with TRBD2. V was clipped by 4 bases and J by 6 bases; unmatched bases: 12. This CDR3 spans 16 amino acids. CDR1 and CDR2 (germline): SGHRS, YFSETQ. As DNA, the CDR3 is TGCGCCAGCAGCCCGGACCCGGGACTAGAAAGCAATGAGCAGTTCTTC. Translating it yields CASSPDPGLESNEQFF.